This T cell receptor (beta chain) was sequenced in a study of T cells in Graves' hyperthyroidism and ophthalmopathy. Study-wide points: Ophthalmopathy prediction by the model preceded onset by a median about 6.5 months.

RNA transcripts gave rise to amplified TCR beta CDR3 regions. The primer set for the first-round RT-PCR of the TCR CDR3 was HTBI. TCRdb re-called the multiplex PCR reads with MiXCR, one entry per CDR3 protein. The sample includes about 640,000 distinct CDR3 sequences, around 21% of them seen just once. As for this clonotype: Its matching antigen is unknown.

The receptor was derived from a man aged 30 to 39 with Graves' ophthalmopathy. Sample: blood.

The CDR3 region has the DNA TGTGCCAGCAGTTACACAGGCCGCTACGAGCAGTACTTC. Its translation: CASSYTGRYEQYF. The chain joins TRBV6-2 or TRBV6-3 to TRBJ2-7; TRBD1 is a possible D gene (5 bases). Trimming pared 2 bases from V and 3 bases from J, leaving 8 bases between. The CDR3 is 13 amino acids. Germline V gives CDR1 MNHEY, CDR2 SVGEGT.